These 24 T cell receptor beta chains were all obtained from the same sample, sequenced in a study of vaccination and CD4 T cells after COVID-19. The treatment denotes: approximately nine-day PBMC culture with coronavirus spike peptide pools or control peptides (ViraFEST assay). These receptors lack a known antigen. Sequencing of cultured CD4+ T cell DNA used the Oncomine TCR Beta short-read assay. TCRdb recomputed calls from the PCR reads with MiXCR, one row per CDR3 protein. The data show 8,400 or so distinct CDR3 sequences, roughly half seen once. The sample comprised CD4+ T cells from blood, cultured in vitro. Receptors were obtained from a human donor who had recovered from COVID-19.

The J gene is TRBJ1-6, the V gene TRBV15; TRBD1 might be the D (6 bases). V was pared by 5 bases and J by 3 bases, with 11 bases between. The CDR3 has 15 residues. CDR1 is LNHNV, CDR2 YYDKDF, per germline (reference sequence). The CDR3 loop is CATSPARGYNSPLHF. DNA of the CDR3: TGTGCCACCAGCCCCGCCAGGGGCTATAATTCACCCCTCCACTTT.

The CDR3 nucleotides read TGCGCCAGCAGCTCAGGACAGCCGAACACTGAAGCTTTCTTT. It specifies CASSSGQPNTEAFF. The chain employs TRBV5-1 and TRBJ1-1; maybe TRBD1 (6 bases). The CDR3 consists of 14 residues. V lost 3 bases, J lost 1 base, and 10 bases lay in between. In germline, CDR1 is SGHRS, CDR2 YFSETQ.

Only a few counts were recorded for this clonotype. In DNA, the CDR3 is TGTGCCAGCAGTTTATCCCAGACTAGCGAGCAGTACTTC. As protein: CASSLSQTSEQYF. The chain is built from TRBV28 and TRBJ2-7, with D tentatively TRBD2 (6 bases). The CDR3 is 13 residues long. Germline CDR1 reads MDHEN; CDR2 reads SYDVKM. V lost 1 base and J lost 6, with 10 bases in between.

The table lists this clonotype with a few counts. This chain connects TRBV27 to TRBJ1-5; no clear D. The germline V and J ends were trimmed by 2 bases and 9 bases, with 20 bases remaining between them. The CDR3 is 16 residues long. Germline V CDR1 and CDR2: MNHEY, SMNVEV (reference sequence). This chain's CDR3 is CASSLIATINPRPQHF. CDR3 DNA sequence: TGTGCCAGCAGTTTAATTGCAACGATAAACCCCCGGCCCCAGCATTTT.

V and J are TRBV10-3 and TRBJ2-7, with TRBD2 matching over 7 bases. The V segment lost 3 bases and the J segment 12 bases; nucleotides outside the gene matches: 5. The CDR3 has 11 amino acids. CDR1 is ENHRY, CDR2 SYGVKD, per germline. CDR3: CAISDTGGLYF. The DNA for the CDR3 is TGTGCCATCAGTGATACGGGGGGTTTGTACTTC.

The J gene is TRBJ1-2, the V gene TRBV7-9, with 9 bases matching TRBD1. The germline V gene encodes CDR1 SEHNR and CDR2 FQNEAQ (reference sequence). J was trimmed by 0 bases and V by 5 bases; bases with no gene match: 7. The CDR3 contains 16 residues. In DNA, the CDR3 is TGTGCCAGCAGCAGGGGGACAGGGACCACTAACTATGGCTACACCTTC. It specifies CASSRGTGTTNYGYTF.

The chain uses TRBV18 and TRBJ1-6; D is uncertain. From germline, CDR1 is KGHSH and CDR2 LQKENI. The CDR3 loop spans 17 amino acids. Trimming left V 1 base short and J 4 bases short, with 14 bases between. The CDR3 spells CASSPQSSRQYNSPLHF. The CDR3 DNA sequence: TGTGCCAGCTCACCACAGTCGTCCAGGCAGTATAATTCACCCCTCCACTTT.

CDR3 sequence (DNA): TGTGCCAGCAGCCAAAAAAGCGGGATTGTTGGTACAGATACGCAGTATTTT. This sequence encodes CASSQKSGIVGTDTQYF. The chain employs TRBV4-2 and TRBJ2-3; 7 bases agree with TRBD2. CDR1 and CDR2 from the germline V gene are LGHNA and YNFKEQ. This CDR3 comprises 17 residues. The J segment lost 3 bases and the V segment lost 2 bases, leaving 11 bases of the junction unmatched.

CDR3 sequence: CASSRFALSTGGHDQPQHF. The CDR3 DNA reads as TGTGCCAGCAGTCGCTTCGCCCTGTCAACAGGGGGTCACGATCAGCCCCAGCATTTT. J is TRBJ1-5 and V is TRBV27; 8 nucleotides align to TRBD1. The CDR3 is made up of 19 amino acids. V gave up 5 bases and J gave up 5 bases; unmatched junction bases: 20. Germline lookup yields CDR1 MNHEY and CDR2 SMNVEV (reference sequence).

CDR3 loop: CSASAAGQPQHF. The DNA of the CDR3 is TGCAGTGCCTCCGCGGCTGGCCAGCCCCAGCATTTT. The rearrangement uses TRBV20-1 and TRBJ1-5; D is undetermined. Trimming took off 6 bases at V and 7 bases at J, with 13 bases between the two ends. The CDR3 is 12 amino acids. From germline, CDR1 is DFQATT and CDR2 SNEGSKA (reference sequence).

The chain recombines TRBV28 with TRBJ2-7; D possibly uses TRBD1 or TRBD2 (5 bases each). This CDR3 comprises 15 residues. Germline V CDR1 and CDR2: MDHEN, SYDVKM. V lost 6 bases and J 1 base, leaving 16 bases between the germline ends. CDR3 sequence reads: CASRFHRDLSYEQYF. In DNA, the CDR3 is TGTGCCAGCAGGTTCCACCGGGACCTTTCCTACGAGCAGTACTTC.

The chain links TRBV27 to TRBJ2-3; 9 bases map to TRBD1. This CDR3 contains 16 residues. Trimming cost V 5 bases and J 4 bases; bases outside gene matches: 10. The germline CDR1 and CDR2 sequences are MNHEY and SMNVEV (reference sequence). For the CDR3, the DNA is TGTGCCAGCAGTCATGACCGGGACAGGGTCTCAGATACGCAGTATTTT. As protein: CASSHDRDRVSDTQYF.

In its sample, this clonotype ranks as medium-sized. V gene TRBV7-6 combines with J gene TRBJ2-2, with 8 bases aligning to TRBD2. The junction had 5 bases not matched to a gene; V was cut back by 5 bases and J by 9 bases. CDR1 is SGHVS, CDR2 FNYEAQ, per germline. The length of the CDR3 is 13 residues. This CDR3 is CASSAAGARELFF. The DNA for the CDR3 is TGTGCCAGCAGCGCAGCGGGGGCACGGGAGCTGTTTTTT.

This chain links TRBV19 with TRBJ1-5; D is uncertain. Per the germline V gene, CDR1 is LNHDA and CDR2 is SQIVND (reference sequence). This CDR3 spans 11 amino acids. V lost 7 bases and J 6 bases, leaving 7 bases between the germline ends. CDR3 region: CASNRPQPQHF. DNA for the CDR3: TGTGCCAGTAATCGTCCTCAGCCCCAGCATTTT.

This sequence joins TRBV5-1 and TRBJ2-7; the D gene is possibly TRBD2 (6 bases). CDR3 length: 14 residues. V shed 4 bases and J shed 1 base, with 12 bases lying between them. CDR1 SGHRS and CDR2 YFSETQ come from the germline V gene. The CDR3 is CASSPGGISYEQYF. CDR3 nucleotide sequence: TGCGCCAGCAGCCCTGGAGGGATTTCCTACGAGCAGTACTTC.

In the case of this clonotype: Sequence at one end of the junction differs from germline and may be a read error. V gene TRBV6-5 combines with J gene TRBJ1-5, with D possibly being TRBD1 (6 bases). Germline V gene sequence: CDR1 MNHEY, CDR2 SVGAGI. The CDR3 length is 16 residues. The CDR3 DNA follows: TGTGCCAGTAGTTACTCGGGGGGGGCCGCTAATCAGCCCCAGCATTTT. It codes for CASSYSGGAANQPQHF.

The rearrangement links TRBV18 to TRBJ1-6; D gene ambiguous. CDR3 length equals 13 residues. V lost 4 bases and J lost 8, with 9 bases in between. Germline V gene data show CDR1 as KGHSH and CDR2 as LQKENI. The chain's CDR3 is CASSQQRDSPLHF. CDR3 coding DNA: TGTGCCAGCTCACAACAACGGGATTCACCCCTCCACTTT.

The V call is TRBV27, the J call TRBJ1-2; D gene ambiguous. V dropped 5 bases and J dropped 3 bases, with 16 bases sitting between them. CDR3 length: 15 amino acids. CDR1 and CDR2 (germline): MNHEY, SMNVEV (reference sequence). Written as DNA, the CDR3 is TGTGCCAGCAGTCCAATAGGAGGGCCCTACTATGGCTACACCTTC. It specifies CASSPIGGPYYGYTF.

This clonotype has just a few counts. This chain connects TRBV28 to TRBJ2-1, with 8 bases matching TRBD1. Germline CDR1 and CDR2: MDHEN and SYDVKM. CDR3 size: 12 residues. V lost 4 bases to trimming and J lost 12 bases; unmatched junction nucleotides: 5. DNA for the CDR3: TGTGCCAGCAGTTCCGCCGGGACAGGGCAGTTCTTC. Its translation is CASSSAGTGQFF.

The chain carries TRBV2 and TRBJ1-1, with D maybe TRBD1 (6 bases). Trimming shortened V by 3 bases and J by 7 bases, and 15 bases separated the two germline ends. The CDR3 is made up of 14 amino acids. Germline CDR1 SNHLY, CDR2 FYNNEI. CDR3 protein: CASSDVGAGVEAFF. CDR3 DNA: TGTGCCAGCAGTGATGTTGGCGCAGGGGTTGAAGCTTTCTTT. The whole variable domain, remainder taken from reference TRBV2 and TRBJ1-1, is EPEVTQTPSHQVTQMGQEVILRCVPISNHLYFYWYRQILGQKVEFLVSFYNNEISEKSEIFDDQFSVERPDGSNFTLKIRSTKLEDSAMYFCASSDVGAGVEAFFGQGTRLTVV.

The V and J genes are TRBV6-2 or TRBV6-3 and TRBJ2-1, with TRBD2 matching over 8 bases. CDR1 is MNHEY and CDR2 is SVGEGT in the germline V gene. V was clipped by 4 bases and J by 0 bases; unmatched bases: 14. This CDR3 region has 19 residues. Here the CDR3 reads CASSFPEETTSASYNEQFF. The CDR3, as DNA: TGTGCCAGCAGTTTCCCCGAAGAGACGACTAGCGCCTCCTACAATGAGCAGTTCTTC.

The chain recombines TRBV5-1 with TRBJ1-5; D possibly corresponds to TRBD1 (6 bases). V was clipped by 0 bases and J by 0 bases, with 7 bases between them. The CDR3 length is 15 residues. Germline lookup yields CDR1 SGHRS and CDR2 YFSETQ. The CDR3 nucleotides are TGCGCCAGCAGCTTGGGGACAGATAGCAATCAGCCCCAGCATTTT. Translation gives CASSLGTDSNQPQHF.

The V and J genes are TRBV5-4 and TRBJ2-2, with D unclear. V lost 5 bases and J lost 0, with 8 bases in between. CDR1 is SGHNT, CDR2 YYREEE, per germline (reference sequence). The CDR3 length is 14 residues. The CDR3 is CASRRTANTGELFF. DNA for the CDR3: TGTGCCAGCAGAAGGACGGCGAACACCGGGGAGCTGTTTTTT.

The chain has TRBV19 and TRBJ2-7; possibly TRBD2 for D (5 bases). This CDR3 is built from 15 residues. Trimming pared 5 bases from V and 0 bases from J, leaving 14 bases between. From germline, CDR1 is LNHDA and CDR2 SQIVND (reference sequence). In nucleotides, the CDR3 is TGTGCCAGTAGTTTCGGACTCGCCAGCTCCTACGAGCAGTACTTC. This sequence encodes CASSFGLASSYEQYF. The full variable domain, its missing parts supplied by reference TRBV19 and TRBJ2-7, is DGGITQSPKYLFRKEGQNVTLSCEQNLNHDAMYWYRQDPGQGLRLIYYSQIVNDFQKGDIAEGYSVSREKKESFPLTVTSAQKNPTAFYLCASSFGLASSYEQYFGPGTRLTVT.